What follows describes a single T cell receptor (beta chain). V was clipped by 1 base and J by 4 bases, with 11 bases between them. Germline CDR1 is SGHAT and CDR2 is FQNNGV. The CDR3 covers 15 residues. This sample was taken from a study of blood T cell repertoires in COVID-19. Whole-study context: Samples came from the United States, Italy and Spain, spanning acute and convalescent COVID-19. The cDNA or gDNA used as material had been derived from T cells, B-cell-depleted T cells, or PBMCs.

Original methodology: How many nucleated cells were present was estimated from reference gene primer amplification. The method was immunoSEQ multiplex PCR; TCRdb's version includes in-frame clones alone and lacks a portion of them. The V and J calls and clone size are taken from that table; D and trimming were inferred from the DNA. The table has approximately 210,000 clones, under 90% seen once; the top ten hold 15% to 20%. The V gene is TRBV11-2, the J gene TRBJ1-5, with D tentatively TRBD1 (5 bases). The receptor was derived from a human donor in a cohort sampled during active COVID-19. The sample comprised peripheral blood. The CDR3 loop reads CASSLGSGQNQPQHF. CDR3 bases: TGTGCCAGCAGCTTAGGGTCAGGGCAAAATCAGCCCCAGCATTTT. The full variable domain, rest sourced from reference TRBV11-2 and TRBJ1-5, is EAGVAQSPRYKIIEKRQSVAFWCNPISGHATLYWYQQILGQGPKLLIQFQNNGVVDDSQLPKDRFSAERLKGVDSTLKIQPAKLEDSAVYLCASSLGSGQNQPQHFGDGTRLSIL.